These 2 T cell receptor beta chains came from one sample sequenced in a study of OX40 agonist ivuxolimab in advanced cancers. Assay: immunoSEQ multiplex PCR; the TCRdb copy retains only in-frame clones and omits some. The sample has 150,000 to 190,000 clones, around 94% seen once. The specimen comprised CD4+ or CD8+ T cells sorted from blood, sampled in a trial of the OX40 agonist ivuxolimab. The receptors shown here come from an adult with an advanced solid tumor such as melanoma, head and neck, liver or kidney cancer.

The rearrangement links TRBV15 to TRBJ2-1; possible D gene TRBD2, 6 bases. The CDR3 contains 17 residues. V gave up 0 bases and J gave up 10 bases, with 22 bases separating them. Looked up from germline, CDR1 is LNHNV and CDR2 is YYDKDF (reference sequence). This chain's CDR3 is CATSRDRGSDNPWEQFF. The CDR3, as DNA: TGTGCCACCAGCAGAGATCGGGGGAGCGACAACCCCTGGGAGCAGTTCTTC.

V gene TRBV5-6 combines with J gene TRBJ1-3; TRBD1 matches 10 bases. Germline V gene lookup returns CDR1 SGHDT and CDR2 YYEEEE. The CDR3 loop spans 16 amino acids. V shed 2 bases and J 2 bases; nucleotides not matched to a gene: 4. The CDR3 DNA reads TGTGCCAGCAGCTTACCGGGACAGGGGACTGGAAACACCATATATTTT. It encodes CASSLPGQGTGNTIYF.